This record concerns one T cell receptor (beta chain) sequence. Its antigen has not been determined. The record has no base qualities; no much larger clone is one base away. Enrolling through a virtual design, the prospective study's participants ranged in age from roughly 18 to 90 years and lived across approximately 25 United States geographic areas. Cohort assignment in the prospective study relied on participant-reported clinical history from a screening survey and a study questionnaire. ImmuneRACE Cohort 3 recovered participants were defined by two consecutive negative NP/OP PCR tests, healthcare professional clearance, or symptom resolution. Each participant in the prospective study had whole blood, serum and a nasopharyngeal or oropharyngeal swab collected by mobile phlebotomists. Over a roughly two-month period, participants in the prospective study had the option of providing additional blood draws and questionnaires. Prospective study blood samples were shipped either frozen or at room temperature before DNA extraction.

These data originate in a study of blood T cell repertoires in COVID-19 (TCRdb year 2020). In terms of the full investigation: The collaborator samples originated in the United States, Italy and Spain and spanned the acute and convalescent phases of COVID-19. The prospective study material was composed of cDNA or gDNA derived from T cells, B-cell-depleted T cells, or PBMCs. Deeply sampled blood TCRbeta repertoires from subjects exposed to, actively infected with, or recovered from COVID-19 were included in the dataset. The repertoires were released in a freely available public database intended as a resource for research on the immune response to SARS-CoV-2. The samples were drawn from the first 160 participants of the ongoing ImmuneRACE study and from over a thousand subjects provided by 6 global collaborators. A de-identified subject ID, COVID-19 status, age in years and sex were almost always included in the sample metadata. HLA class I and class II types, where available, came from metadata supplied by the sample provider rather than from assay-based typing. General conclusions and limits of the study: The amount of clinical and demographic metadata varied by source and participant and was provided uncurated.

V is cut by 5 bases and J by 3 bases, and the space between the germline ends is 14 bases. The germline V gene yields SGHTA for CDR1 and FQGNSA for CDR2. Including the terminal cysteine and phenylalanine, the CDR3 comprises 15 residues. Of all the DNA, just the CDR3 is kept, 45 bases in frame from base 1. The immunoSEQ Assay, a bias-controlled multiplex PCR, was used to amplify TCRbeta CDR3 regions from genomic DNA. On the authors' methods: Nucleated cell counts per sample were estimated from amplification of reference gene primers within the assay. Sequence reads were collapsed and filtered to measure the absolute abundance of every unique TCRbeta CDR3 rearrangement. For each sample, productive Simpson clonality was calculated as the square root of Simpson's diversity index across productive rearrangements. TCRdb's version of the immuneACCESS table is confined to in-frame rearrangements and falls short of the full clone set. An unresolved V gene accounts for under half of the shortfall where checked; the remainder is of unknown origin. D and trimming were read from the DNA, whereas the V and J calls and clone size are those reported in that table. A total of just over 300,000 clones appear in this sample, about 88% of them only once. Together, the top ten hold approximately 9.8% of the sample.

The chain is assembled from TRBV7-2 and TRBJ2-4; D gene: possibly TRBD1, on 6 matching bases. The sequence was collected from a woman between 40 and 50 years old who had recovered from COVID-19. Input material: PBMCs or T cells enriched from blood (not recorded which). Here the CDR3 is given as CASSLRGVVKNIQYF. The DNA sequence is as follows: TGTGCCAGCAGCCTCAGGGGCGTTGTCAAAAACATTCAGTACTTC.